This T cell receptor beta chain was observed in a study of lymphopenia after photon versus proton radiotherapy. Whole-study results and caveats: Only patients who died were analyzed for survival; proton advantage is unproven.

Libraries were prepared by immunoSEQ multiplex PCR; TCRdb keeps only in-frame clonotypes and omits some of them. The repertoire holds fewer than 30,000 clones, with roughly 90% as singletons. Germline values: CDR1 MNHEY, CDR2 SMNVEV (reference sequence). The CDR3 is made up of 14 amino acids. The ends were cut back, 6 bases at V and 4 bases at J, with 12 bases in the middle. Comment on this clone: What it binds is not known.

This chain links TRBV27 with TRBJ2-2; no definite D call. Source: peripheral blood, taken from a patient treated with photon-based radiotherapy. The source of this sequence is a man between 50 and 59 years old with gastric cancer. This CDR3 reads CASSPTRVTGELFF. Written as DNA, the CDR3 is TGTGCCAGCAGCCCAACACGGGTCACCGGGGAGCTGTTTTTT.